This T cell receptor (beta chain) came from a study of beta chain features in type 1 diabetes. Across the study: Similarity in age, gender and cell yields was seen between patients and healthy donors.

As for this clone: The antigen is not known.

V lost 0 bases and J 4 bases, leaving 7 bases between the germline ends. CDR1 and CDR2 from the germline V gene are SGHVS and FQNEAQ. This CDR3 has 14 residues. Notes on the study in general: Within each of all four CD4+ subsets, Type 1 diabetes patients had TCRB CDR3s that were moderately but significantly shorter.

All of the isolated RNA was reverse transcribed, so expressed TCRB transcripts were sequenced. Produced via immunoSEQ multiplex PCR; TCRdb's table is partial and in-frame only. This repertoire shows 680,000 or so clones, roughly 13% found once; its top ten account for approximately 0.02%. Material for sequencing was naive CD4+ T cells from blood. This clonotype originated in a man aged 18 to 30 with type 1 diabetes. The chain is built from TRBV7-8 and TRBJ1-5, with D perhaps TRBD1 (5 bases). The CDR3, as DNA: TGTGCCAGCAGCTTAGCGGGGGGTAATCAGCCCCAGCATTTT. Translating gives CASSLAGGNQPQHF. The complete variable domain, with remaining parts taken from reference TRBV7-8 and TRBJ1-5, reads GAGVSQSPRYKVAKRGQDVALRCDPISGHVSLFWYQQALGQGPEFLTYFQNEAQLDKSGLPSDRFFAERPEGSVSTLKIQRTQQEDSAVYLCASSLAGGNQPQHFGDGTRLSIL.